Shown below are 23 T cell receptor beta chains from a single sample sequenced in a study of cytomegalovirus exposure and HLA in healthy donors. Clones were sequenced by immunoSEQ multiplex PCR, and TCRdb holds only the in-frame ones, with some missing. The data hold about 180,000 clones, with 85% observed a single time. The sequencing input was PBMCs. Receptor source: a man aged 18 to 29 in good health and CMV-seropositive.

The gene calls are TRBV2 and TRBJ2-7; TRBD1 aligns across 11 bases. The germline V gene encodes CDR1 SNHLY and CDR2 FYNNEI. The CDR3 covers 16 residues. J lost 6 bases, V lost 1 base, and 8 bases had no gene match. The CDR3 coding sequence is TGTGCCAGCAGTGAAGGGACAGGGGGCATCTTAGGCGAGCAGTACTTC. Amino acids: CASSEGTGGILGEQYF.

The rearrangement uses TRBV4-1 and TRBJ2-7; D is uncertain. In germline, CDR1 is MGHRA, CDR2 YSYEKL. The length of the CDR3 is 15 residues. V lost 1 base and J lost 2, with 12 bases in between. The CDR3 nucleotides are TGCGCCAGCAGCCAAGGAGCCGCTGGGCCCTACGAGCAGTACTTC. Protein sequence: CASSQGAAGPYEQYF.

The rearrangement uses TRBV21-1 and TRBJ2-5; the table calls TRBD1, which could not be checked here. TRBV21-1 is marked as a pseudogene. This CDR3 has 14 residues. The CDR3 loop reads CASSNGLQGETQYF. CDR3 DNA sequence: TGTGCCAGCAGCAACGGGCTGCAGGGGGAGACCCAGTACTTC.

The chain couples TRBV6-6 to TRBJ1-1; 7 positions agree with TRBD1. The CDR3 has 14 residues. Germline CDR1 and CDR2: MNHNY and SVGAGI (reference sequence). The V gene end was trimmed by 6 bases and the J gene end by 1 base; junction bases not matched to a gene: 5. The CDR3 region has the DNA TGTGCCAGCAGCCCCGGGACAGCGAACACTGAAGCTTTCTTT. The encoded protein is CASSPGTANTEAFF.

The chain employs TRBV30 and TRBJ2-3; 8 bases map to TRBD2. The CDR3 totals 14 residues. V shed 0 bases, J shed 6 bases, and the junction held 5 bases outside the gene matches. The germline V gene encodes CDR1 GTSNPN and CDR2 SVGIG (reference sequence). DNA for the CDR3: TGTGCCTGGAGTGTCCGACTAGCGAGGGATACGCAGTATTTT. Amino acids: CAWSVRLARDTQYF.

V is TRBV28 and J is TRBJ1-5; 7 positions match TRBD1. V dropped 4 bases and J dropped 0; count of bases not matched to a gene: 3. CDR3 length: 15 residues. CDR1 and CDR2 from the germline V gene are MDHEN and SYDVKM. Here the CDR3 DNA reads TGTGCCAGCAGTTGGGACAGTGATAGCAATCAGCCCCAGCATTTT. Translating gives CASSWDSDSNQPQHF.

The rearrangement links TRBV18 to TRBJ2-1; perhaps TRBD1 as D (6 bases). The germline V and J ends were trimmed by 7 bases and 5 bases, with 15 bases remaining between them. The CDR3 has 14 amino acids. Per the germline V gene, CDR1 is KGHSH and CDR2 is LQKENI. CDR3 bases: TGTGCCAGCTACGATAAACAGGGAAACAATGAGCAGTTCTTC. Protein product: CASYDKQGNNEQFF.

The V call is TRBV14, the J call TRBJ2-5; 9 nucleotides align to TRBD1. Germline V lookup: CDR1 SGHDN, CDR2 FVKESK. CDR3 length: 16 residues. V was clipped by 3 bases and J by 1 base; unmatched bases: 6. The CDR3 reads CASSHGGTGIQETQYF. The CDR3 coding sequence is TGTGCCAGCAGCCACGGGGGGACAGGGATCCAAGAGACCCAGTACTTC.

The sample holds one count of this clone. The rearrangement joins TRBV5-1 to TRBJ2-3, with a tentative D call TRBD1 (6 bases). The CDR3 is 13 residues long. Deletions cut 4 bases from V and 3 bases from J, with 9 bases between. Germline assignment: CDR1 SGHRS and CDR2 YFSETQ. The CDR3 sequence is CASSTGQTDTQYF. CDR3 DNA: TGCGCCAGCAGCACAGGACAGACAGATACGCAGTATTTT.

The V and J genes are TRBV13 and TRBJ2-3, with D maybe TRBD2 (6 bases). V dropped 5 bases and J dropped 3 bases, with 12 bases sitting between them. This CDR3 spans 14 amino acids. Looked up from germline, CDR1 is PRHDT and CDR2 is FYEKMQ (reference sequence). The CDR3 nucleotides read TGTGCCAGCAGCGACAGACTAGGAACAGATACGCAGTATTTT. Translation gives CASSDRLGTDTQYF.

This clone was recorded once. The chain uses TRBV9 and TRBJ2-2; D is ambiguous. The CDR3 consists of 14 residues. Germline V gives CDR1 SGDLS, CDR2 YYNGEE. V was shortened by 0 bases and J by 7 bases, with 10 bases between the two germline ends. CDR3 amino acids: CASSVDDSSGELFF. DNA for the CDR3: TGTGCCAGCAGCGTAGATGATTCTAGCGGGGAGCTGTTTTTT.

The rearrangement links TRBV29-1 to TRBJ2-5; TRBD1 might be the D (6 bases). V lost 7 bases to trimming and J lost 5 bases, with 14 bases between them. The CDR3 runs 12 residues. The germline CDR1 and CDR2 sequences are SQVTM and ANQGSEA. In nucleotides, the CDR3 is TGCAGCGGCCTCAGGGGTGGGGAGACCCAGTACTTC. It translates to CSGLRGGETQYF.

The chain is built from TRBV14 and TRBJ2-5; 7 bases are shared with TRBD1. Trimming cost V 3 bases and J 1 base; bases outside gene matches: 2. CDR1 SGHDN and CDR2 FVKESK come from the germline V gene. The CDR3 is 14 residues long. In DNA form, the CDR3 reads TGTGCCAGCAGCCAGACAGGGCCCCAAGAGACCCAGTACTTC. It specifies CASSQTGPQETQYF.

The chain employs TRBV13 and TRBJ2-7; tentative D call: TRBD1 (5 bases). CDR3 length: 14 amino acids. Germline assignment: CDR1 PRHDT and CDR2 FYEKMQ (reference sequence). Trimming shortened V by 0 bases and J by 3 bases, and 9 bases separated the two germline ends. CDR3 sequence: CASSLGTDHYEQYF. CDR3 in DNA: TGTGCCAGCAGCTTAGGGACAGATCACTACGAGCAGTACTTC.

For this clone: This same CDR3 is encoded by further DNA sequences in the sample. The chain couples TRBV28 to TRBJ2-3; D is perhaps TRBD2 (5 bases). Germline CDR1 is MDHEN and CDR2 is SYDVKM. The CDR3 consists of 13 residues. The germline V and J ends were trimmed by 4 bases and 1 base, with 6 bases remaining between them. The chain's CDR3 is CASSSGGTDTQYF. In DNA, the CDR3 is TGTGCCAGCAGTTCCGGGGGCACAGATACGCAGTATTTT. Complete variable domain (other parts from reference TRBV28 and TRBJ2-3): DVKVTQSSRYLVKRTGEKVFLECVQDMDHENMFWYRQDPGLGLRLIYFSYDVKMKEKGDIPEGYSVSREKKERFSLILESASTNQTSMYLCASSSGGTDTQYFGPGTRLTVL.

V usage is TRBV4-1 and J usage is TRBJ2-7; tentative D call: TRBD1 (6 bases). The germline CDR1 and CDR2 sequences are MGHRA and YSYEKL. V lost 1 base, J lost 3 bases, and 10 bases lay in between. The CDR3 is 14 amino acids. The CDR3 sequence: CASSQADRNYEQYF. The CDR3 bases are TGCGCCAGCAGCCAAGCCGACAGGAACTACGAGCAGTACTTC.

The V gene is TRBV5-4, the J gene TRBJ2-7; 7 bases match TRBD2. This CDR3 is 19 amino acids long. After removal of 3 bases from V and 0 bases from J, the junction contained 18 bases not matched to a gene. Germline CDR1 is SGHNT and CDR2 is YYREEE (reference sequence). The CDR3 coding sequence is TGTGCCAGCAGCTCCGCGGGAGAGGTATCCGGACCGGACTCCTACGAGCAGTACTTC. Protein product: CASSSAGEVSGPDSYEQYF. Drawing the rest from reference TRBV5-4 and TRBJ2-7, the complete variable domain is ETGVTQSPTHLIKTRGQQVTLRCSSQSGHNTVSWYQQALGQGPQFIFQYYREEENGRGNFPPRFSGLQFPNYSSELNVNALELDDSALYLCASSSAGEVSGPDSYEQYFGPGTRLTVT.

The CDR3 region has the DNA TGTGCTAGTGGTTCAACAGGGCTGAGCACAGATACGCAGTATTTT. Amino acid sequence: CASGSTGLSTDTQYF. The gene calls are TRBV12-5 and TRBJ2-3, with a possible D match to TRBD1 (6 bases). The V end was cut by 4 bases, the J end by 0 bases, with 11 bases between. The CDR3 is 15 residues long. Per the germline V gene, CDR1 is LGHNT and CDR2 is FRNRAP. The full variable domain, rest sourced from reference TRBV12-5 and TRBJ2-3, is DARVTQTPRHKVTEMGQEVTMRCQPILGHNTVFWYRQTMMQGLELLAYFRNRAPLDDSGMPKDRFSAEMPDATLATLKIQPSEPRDSAVYFCASGSTGLSTDTQYFGPGTRLTVL.

This sequence joins TRBV27 and TRBJ1-4; D may be TRBD1 (5 bases). This CDR3 spans 18 amino acids. V was clipped by 7 bases and J by 0 bases, with 21 bases between them. CDR1 is MNHEY, CDR2 SMNVEV, per germline (reference sequence). In DNA form, the CDR3 reads TGTGCCAGCAAAGGGACGGGTGCGGGACGTGCAACTAATGAAAAACTGTTTTTT. This gives the protein CASKGTGAGRATNEKLFF. Complete variable domain (other parts from reference TRBV27 and TRBJ1-4): EAQVTQNPRYLITVTGKKLTVTCSQNMNHEYMSWYRQDPGLGLRQIYYSMNVEVTDKGDVPEGYKVSRKEKRNFPLILESPSPNQTSLYFCASKGTGAGRATNEKLFFGSGTQLSVL.

The V and J genes are TRBV15 and TRBJ2-7; the D gene is possibly TRBD2 (5 bases). This CDR3 spans 14 amino acids. V was clipped by 0 bases and J by 7 bases, with 13 bases between them. Per the germline V gene, CDR1 is LNHNV and CDR2 is YYDKDF (reference sequence). In DNA form, the CDR3 reads TGTGCCACCAGCAGAGATCAGGTGACGGGGGAGCAGTACTTC. Translated, it gives CATSRDQVTGEQYF.

The chain carries TRBV11-2 and TRBJ2-5; D call uncertain. The CDR3 length is 14 residues. V lost 3 bases, J lost 1 base, and 9 bases lay in between. Germline V gives CDR1 SGHAT, CDR2 FQNNGV. DNA for the CDR3: TGTGCCAGCAGCTTCGGAGCGCTCCAAGAGACCCAGTACTTC. This translates into CASSFGALQETQYF.

This clone came up once. This sequence joins TRBV30 and TRBJ1-2; weak D call: TRBD1 (6 bases). Germline assignment: CDR1 GTSNPN and CDR2 SVGIG (reference sequence). With 4 bases removed from V and 1 base from J, the gap between germline ends came to 13 bases. The CDR3 covers 14 residues. The CDR3 DNA reads TGTGCCTGGAACTGGGGGGGCAATAACTATGGCTACACCTTC. Amino acids: CAWNWGGNNYGYTF.

The J gene is TRBJ2-2, the V gene TRBV30; D might be TRBD2 (5 bases). CDR1 is GTSNPN, CDR2 SVGIG, per germline (reference sequence). The V end was cut by 0 bases, the J end by 7 bases, with 12 bases between. CDR3 length: 14 amino acids. The CDR3 loop is CAWSVTGIGGELFF. CDR3 bases: TGTGCCTGGAGTGTAACGGGGATCGGCGGGGAGCTGTTTTTT.